This entry lists 17 T cell receptor beta chains sequenced from one sample in a study of PD-1 blockade in classical Hodgkin lymphoma. Method: immunoSEQ multiplex PCR; TCRdb's copy keeps in-frame clones and lacks some. This sample has about 21,000 clones, with approximately 74% found just once. In every patient, relapse followed autologous stem cell transplantation, while exposure to brentuximab vedotin differed. The sample was peripheral blood mononuclear cells (PBMCs), taken at baseline. The receptors here all came from a human donor with classical Hodgkin lymphoma.

In its sample, this clone was seen a few times. The chain is built from TRBV2 and TRBJ1-1; D gene uncertain. This CDR3 region has 14 residues. Trimming took 3 bases from V and 5 from J, leaving 13 bases between them. CDR1 and CDR2 (germline): SNHLY, FYNNEI. CDR3 DNA: TGTGCCAGCAGTGAGATGGGTGCCGGGACTGAAGCTTTCTTT. Translated, it gives CASSEMGAGTEAFF.

V is TRBV27 and J is TRBJ2-7; D uncertain. The V and J ends lost 6 bases and 3 bases respectively, with 6 bases between them. Looked up from germline, CDR1 is MNHEY and CDR2 is SMNVEV (reference sequence). The CDR3 consists of 11 residues. Written as DNA, the CDR3 is TGTGCCAGCAGCCGGAACTACGAGCAGTACTTC. Translation gives CASSRNYEQYF.

This sequence joins TRBV4-3 and TRBJ2-5; TRBD2 agrees at 14 bases. The CDR3 loop spans 17 amino acids. V lost 2 bases, J lost 5 bases, and 7 bases stayed unmatched. Germline loops: CDR1 LGHNA, CDR2 YSLEER. CDR3 sequence (DNA): TGCGCCAGCAGCCAAACTACGGGACTAGCGGGAGTGGAGACCCAGTACTTC. Its protein is CASSQTTGLAGVETQYF.

The gene calls are TRBV28 and TRBJ2-1; 12 bases are a match to TRBD2. The V and J ends lost 7 bases and 9 bases, in that order; junction bases with no gene match: 7. Per germline, CDR1 MDHEN and CDR2 SYDVKM. CDR3 length: 14 residues. CDR3 residues: CASISQLAGGEQFF. The DNA of the CDR3 is TGTGCCAGCATTTCTCAACTAGCGGGAGGTGAGCAGTTCTTC.

The rearrangement joins TRBV7-3 to TRBJ1-1; TRBD1 matches at 8 bases. Germline V CDR1 and CDR2: SGHTA, FQGTGA. The CDR3 spans 13 residues. With 9 bases clipped from V and 0 bases from J, the junction kept 3 bases outside the gene matches. The CDR3 region has the DNA TGTGCCAGTCGACAGGGGATGAACACTGAAGCTTTCTTT. Translating gives CASRQGMNTEAFF. The whole variable domain, remainder taken from reference TRBV7-3 and TRBJ1-1, is GAGVSQTPSNKVTEKGKYVELRCDPISGHTALYWYRQSLGQGPEFLIYFQGTGAADDSGLPNDRFFAVRPEGSVSTLKIQRTERGDSAVYLCASRQGMNTEAFFGQGTRLTVV.

The chain has TRBV11-2 and TRBJ1-6; D possibly corresponds to TRBD1 (6 bases). The CDR3 contains 15 residues. Germline CDR1 and CDR2: SGHAT and FQNNGV. V dropped 7 bases and J dropped 4 bases, with 14 bases sitting between them. CDR3 sequence: CASIQGTGYNSPLHF. DNA for the CDR3: TGTGCCAGCATACAGGGAACGGGATATAATTCACCCCTCCACTTT. The full variable domain, in which reference TRBV11-2 and TRBJ1-6 provide the parts outside the CDR3, is EAGVAQSPRYKIIEKRQSVAFWCNPISGHATLYWYQQILGQGPKLLIQFQNNGVVDDSQLPKDRFSAERLKGVDSTLKIQPAKLEDSAVYLCASIQGTGYNSPLHFGNGTRLTVT.

In this sample, this clone turned up a few times. This chain links TRBV14 with TRBJ2-1, with a possible D match to TRBD1 (6 bases). Trimming cost V 2 bases and J 3 bases, with 11 bases left between them. Germline lookup yields CDR1 SGHDN and CDR2 FVKESK. This CDR3 comprises 15 residues. The CDR3 nucleotides are TGTGCCAGCAGCCAACGCCAGGGGTTCTACAATGAGCAGTTCTTC. It is translated as CASSQRQGFYNEQFF.

This sequence joins TRBV12-5 and TRBJ1-1; 10 positions agree with TRBD1. This CDR3 is built from 16 residues. V shed 6 bases, J shed 4 bases, and the junction held 11 bases outside the gene matches. Germline CDR1 is LGHNT and CDR2 is FRNRAP. The CDR3 reads CASGPPGTGERTEAFF. CDR3 sequence (DNA): TGTGCTAGTGGACCTCCCGGGACAGGGGAACGCACTGAAGCTTTCTTT.

This chain uses TRBV6-1 with TRBJ1-2; maybe TRBD1 (6 bases). The V gene lost 6 bases and the J gene lost 3 bases, with 14 bases spanning the gap. Germline V gene data show CDR1 as MNHNS and CDR2 as SASEGT. The CDR3 runs 14 residues. The chain's CDR3 is CASRWARTDYGYTF. The CDR3 nucleotides read TGTGCCAGCAGGTGGGCTCGGACAGACTATGGCTACACCTTC.

This clone has more than one count but fewer than ten. The chain joins TRBV4-3 to TRBJ2-1; TRBD1 might be the D (6 bases). CDR3 length equals 15 residues. V lost 5 bases and J lost 9, with 20 bases in between. Germline V gene lookup returns CDR1 LGHNA and CDR2 YSLEER. DNA of the CDR3: TGCGCCAGCAGCTCTCAAAGGGGGACGGGTAGTGAGCAGTTCTTC. This sequence encodes CASSSQRGTGSEQFF.

This clone appeared a few times. The chain couples TRBV6-6 to TRBJ2-7; D call uncertain. The CDR3 spans 15 residues. Germline CDR1 reads MNHNY; CDR2 reads SVGAGI (reference sequence). Deletions cut 6 bases from V and 9 bases from J, with 24 bases between. The CDR3 protein is CASSIASPAKRVQYF. CDR3 DNA sequence: TGTGCCAGCAGCATAGCTTCCCCGGCCAAGCGAGTGCAGTACTTC.

The chain is built from TRBV5-1 and TRBJ2-7; tentatively, D is TRBD1 or TRBD2 (5 bases each). V gave up 0 bases and J gave up 5 bases, with 9 bases separating them. The length of the CDR3 is 13 residues. CDR1 is SGHRS, CDR2 YFSETQ, per germline. The CDR3 DNA is TGCGCCAGCAGCTTGGCTAGAGGGGACGAGCAGTACTTC. Translated, it gives CASSLARGDEQYF.

This clone has just one count. The J gene is TRBJ2-1, the V gene TRBV4-3, with 8 bases fitting TRBD1. This CDR3 is 15 amino acids long. V was clipped by 1 base and J by 6 bases; unmatched bases: 5. The germline gives CDR1 LGHNA, CDR2 YSLEER. Here the CDR3 reads CASSQGDRGFNEQFF. The CDR3 region has the DNA TGCGCCAGCAGCCAAGGAGACAGGGGATTCAATGAGCAGTTCTTC.

The J gene is TRBJ2-7, the V gene TRBV6-7; the D gene is possibly TRBD2 (5 bases). TRBV6-7 is classed as an ORF, of uncertain function. Trimming cost V 2 bases and J 4 bases, with 12 bases left between them. This CDR3 has 14 amino acids. The CDR3 sequence: CASSYPTRGYEQYF. CDR3 nucleotides: TGTGCCAGCAGTTACCCTACCCGGGGTTACGAGCAGTACTTC.

As concerns this clone: Additional DNA sequences in this sample encode the identical CDR3. This chain links TRBV5-4 with TRBJ2-1; perhaps TRBD1 as D (5 bases). This CDR3 is 14 amino acids long. V lost 3 bases and J lost 1, with 8 bases in between. Germline V gene sequence: CDR1 SGHNT, CDR2 YYREEE (reference sequence). The DNA for the CDR3 is TGTGCCAGCAGCTCTTCAGGGTCCTACAATGAGCAGTTCTTC. This sequence encodes CASSSSGSYNEQFF.

The CDR3 sequence: CASRLQGELFF. CDR3 nucleotide sequence: TGTGCCAGCAGACTTCAGGGGGAGCTGTTTTTT. The V and J genes are TRBV5-6 and TRBJ2-2; D ambiguous. Germline V gives CDR1 SGHDT, CDR2 YYEEEE. This CDR3 contains 11 residues. The V and J ends lost 5 bases and 8 bases respectively, with 7 bases between them.

This clone was detected only once. The V call is TRBV11-1, the J call TRBJ1-1; maybe TRBD1 (5 bases). The CDR3 runs 16 residues. CDR1 SGHAT and CDR2 FQDESV come from the germline V gene (reference sequence). The ends were cut back, 4 bases at V and 0 bases at J, with 15 bases in the middle. CDR3 loop: CASSSILGRMNTEAFF. CDR3 DNA sequence: TGTGCCAGCAGCTCAATATTGGGACGGATGAACACTGAAGCTTTCTTT. Full variable domain (missing parts from reference TRBV11-1 and TRBJ1-1): EAEVAQSPRYKITEKSQAVAFWCDPISGHATLYWYRQILGQGPELLVQFQDESVVDDSQLPKDRFSAERLKGVDSTLKIQPAELGDSAMYLCASSSILGRMNTEAFFGQGTRLTVV.